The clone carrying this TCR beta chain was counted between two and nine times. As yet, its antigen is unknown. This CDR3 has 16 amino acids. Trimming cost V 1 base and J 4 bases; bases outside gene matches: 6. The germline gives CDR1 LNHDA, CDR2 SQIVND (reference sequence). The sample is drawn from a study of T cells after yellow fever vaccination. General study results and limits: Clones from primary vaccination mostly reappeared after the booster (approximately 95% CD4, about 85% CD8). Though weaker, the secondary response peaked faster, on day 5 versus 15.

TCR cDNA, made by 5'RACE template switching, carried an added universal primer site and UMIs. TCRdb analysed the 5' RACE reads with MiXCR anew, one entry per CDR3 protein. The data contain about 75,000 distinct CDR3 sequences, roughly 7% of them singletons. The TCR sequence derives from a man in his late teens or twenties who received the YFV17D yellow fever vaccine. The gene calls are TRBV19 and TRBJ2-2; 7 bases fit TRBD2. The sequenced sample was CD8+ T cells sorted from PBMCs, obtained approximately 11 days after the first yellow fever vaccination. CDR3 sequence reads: CASSIVGGSGTGELFF. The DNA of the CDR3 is TGTGCCAGTAGTATAGTCGGGGGGTCCGGCACCGGGGAGCTGTTTTTT. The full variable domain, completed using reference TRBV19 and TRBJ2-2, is DGGITQSPKYLFRKEGQNVTLSCEQNLNHDAMYWYRQDPGQGLRLIYYSQIVNDFQKGDIAEGYSVSREKKESFPLTVTSAQKNPTAFYLCASSIVGGSGTGELFFGEGSRLTVL.